The rows below give T cell receptor beta chains drawn from one sample of a study of blood T cell repertoires in COVID-19. Generated by immunoSEQ multiplex PCR, the TCRdb table keeps only in-frame clones and is missing some. The table has just over 150,000 clones, around 82% seen once; the top ten hold approximately 6.8%. The sequencing sample was made of peripheral blood. Receptors were obtained from a woman aged 35 to 49 with COVID-19, enrolled during active disease. Both conserved end residues are part of each CDR3. D genes are given only for firm matches. A row's size may be missing; if present it is once, few, many or a size class.

>NA|NA|TRBJ2-7|TRBV4-1
TGCGCCAGCAGCCCAGGGCCGAACGAGCAGTACTTC
CASSPGPNEQYF
>NA|NA|TRBJ2-7|TRBV6-6
TGTGCCAGCAGGCACGGTACCTACGAGCAGTACTTC
CASRHGTYEQYF
>TRBD2|NA|TRBJ2-2|TRBV5-1
TGCGCCAGCAGCCCTAGCGGGAGATGGTCCGGGGAGCTGTTTTTT
CASSPSGRWSGELFF
>NA|NA|TRBJ2-3|TRBV2
TGTGCCAGCAGTAGACTGGAGCGGGATACGCAGTATTTT
CASSRLERDTQYF
>TRBD2|NA|TRBJ2-7|TRBV7-6
TGTGCCAGCAGCTTACTAGTAGCGGGAGTGGGACGAGCTCACGAGCAGTACTTC
CASSLLVAGVGRAHEQYF
>TRBD1|NA|TRBJ1-1|TRBV7-8
TGTGCCAGCAGCTTAGTTCCGACAGGGAGAATCACTGAAGCTTTCTTT
CASSLVPTGRITEAFF
>NA|NA|TRBJ1-1|TRBV19
TGTGCCAGTACCGGGTCGAAGGGGCAGAGGAACACTGAAGCTTTCTTT
CASTGSKGQRNTEAFF
>NA|many|TRBJ1-5|TRBV6-2/TRBV6-3
TGTGCCAGCAGTCGGGCTGGGGCCGGGCAGCCCCAGCATTTT
CASSRAGAGQPQHF
>TRBD2|NA|TRBJ2-2|TRBV5-4
TGTGCCAGCAGCCTCTACCATAGCGGGCGGAACACCGGGGAGCTGTTTTTT
CASSLYHSGRNTGELFF
>TRBD2|NA|TRBJ2-3|TRBV5-4
TGTGCCAGCAGCTTGGCTAGCGGGGGGGGAGATACGCAGTATTTT
CASSLASGGGDTQYF
>NA|NA|TRBJ2-7|TRBV10-3
TGTGCCATCAGTGAGTTTGAGGGAGGCGGCGAGCAGTACTTC
CAISEFEGGGEQYF
>TRBD2|NA|TRBJ2-3|TRBV4-2
TGTGCCAGCAGCCAAGTTCGGCTAGCGGGAGGAGGAGATACGCAGTATTTT
CASSQVRLAGGGDTQYF
>NA|once|TRBJ2-4|TRBV27
TGTGCCAGCCGGACAGTGGGGAACATTCAGTACTTC
CASRTVGNIQYF
>NA|NA|TRBJ2-2|TRBV7-9
TGTGCCAGCAGCTTAAATTTGCAGGCCGGCGGGGAGCTGTTTTTT
CASSLNLQAGGELFF
>NA|NA|TRBJ2-3|TRBV7-9
TGTGCCAGCAGCTCCGGGACAATTAGCACAGATACGCAGTATTTT
CASSSGTISTDTQYF
>NA|NA|TRBJ1-2|TRBV14
TGTGCCAGCAGCCAAGGGACAGCCTATGGCTACACCTTC
CASSQGTAYGYTF
>NA|NA|TRBJ2-2|TRBV5-1
TGCGCCAGCAGCTTGGAGCTGAGGGAGCTGTTTTTT
CASSLELRELFF
>TRBD1|NA|TRBJ1-4|TRBV9
TGTGCCAGCAGCGCCGACAGGGGCGGCACTAATGAAAAACTGTTTTTT
CASSADRGGTNEKLFF
>TRBD1|NA|TRBJ1-1|TRBV25-1
TGTGCCAGCAGAGAGACAGGGGAAGACACTGAAGCTTTCTTT
CASRETGEDTEAFF
>NA|NA|TRBJ2-7|TRBV3-1/TRBV3-2
TGTGCCAGCAGCCTTATCCTCCCATTCGTGTTAGACGAGCAGTACTTC
CASSLILPFVLDEQYF